This T cell receptor (beta chain) was documented in a study of blood T cell repertoires in COVID-19 (dated by TCRdb to about 2020). Notes on the research overall: Collaborator samples came from the United States, Italy and Spain and covered acute and convalescent phases of COVID-19. The material from the prospective study consisted of cDNA or gDNA derived from T cells, B-cell-depleted T cells, or PBMCs. Deeply sampled blood TCRbeta repertoires from subjects exposed to, actively infected with, or recovered from COVID-19 were included in the dataset. A freely available public database, intended as a resource for researchers studying the immune response to SARS-CoV-2, is where the repertoires were released. The samples were drawn from the first 160 participants of the ongoing ImmuneRACE study and from under 1,500 subjects provided by 6 global collaborators. Nearly every sample came with metadata listing a de-identified subject ID, COVID-19 status, age in years and sex. Where HLA class I and class II types were available, the types were taken from metadata supplied by the sample provider, not from assay-based typing.

The collaborating institutions used their own protocols to collect whole blood in K2EDTA tubes. For TCRbeta analysis, collaborators shipped samples in one of three forms: frozen whole blood, isolated PBMCs, or DNA extracted from either of those sample types. V is cut back by 3 bases and J by 7 bases, with 7 bases in the junction unmatched. The CDR3 holds 16 amino acids from the cysteine to the phenylalanine. The entry retains the CDR3 DNA only, 48 bases that are in frame from base 1. Per the germline V gene (reference sequence), SGHNT is the CDR1 and YYREEE is the CDR2. TCRbeta CDR3 regions were amplified from genomic DNA by means of the immunoSEQ Assay, a bias-controlled multiplex PCR. Turning to the authors' computational methods: Nucleated cell counts per sample were estimated from amplification of reference gene primers within the assay. To quantify the absolute abundance of each unique TCRbeta CDR3 rearrangement, sequence reads were collapsed and filtered. Productive Simpson clonality was computed per sample as the square root of Simpson's diversity index over productive rearrangements. Entries here come from immuneACCESS through TCRdb and include only in-frame sequences with V and J called. Some clones fail to appear in such tables; in the studies checked, an unresolved V gene covers under half of the shortfall, and the cause of the remainder is unknown. That table furnishes V, J and clone size, whereas the DNA furnished D and trimming. The sample table holds some 96,000 clones, of which more than 65% were seen once. Together, the top ten hold 9.5% to 13% of the sample.

A word on this clone: Its recognized antigen is unknown. No much larger clonotype is one base removed from it; base qualities were not supplied.

General findings and caveats noted by the study authors: The amount of clinical and demographic metadata varied by source and participant and was provided uncurated.

The chain joins TRBV5-4 to TRBJ2-2; 12 middle bases align to TRBD2. The sequenced sample consisted of peripheral blood. The sequence was obtained from a woman aged 70 to 79 with acute or convalescent COVID-19. The DNA reads as follows: TGTGCCAGCAGCTCCCCTAGCGGGGGGGCCGGCGGGGAGCTGTTTTTT. Its translation reads: CASSSPSGGAGGELFF.